This T cell receptor beta chain stems from a study of blood T cell repertoires in COVID-19. Study details: The origin of the acute and convalescent COVID-19 samples was the United States, Italy and Spain. From T cells, B-cell-depleted T cells, or PBMCs came the material, which was cDNA or gDNA.

V was trimmed by 0 bases and J by 3 bases, leaving 8 bases between them. There are 14 residues in the CDR3. Germline V gene data show CDR1 as GTSNPN and CDR2 as SVGIG (reference sequence). In the source study's methods: Nucleated cell counts were estimated from reference gene primer amplification. TCRdb's table, derived via immunoSEQ multiplex PCR, lists solely in-frame clones and lacks some. D and trimming come from the DNA, and the V and J calls and clone size come from that table. The sample lists about 150,000 clones, over 80% occurring once. The sample was peripheral blood. This sequence joins TRBV30 and TRBJ2-2, with D possibly being TRBD2 (6 bases). This clonotype was sampled from a man in his fifties with active COVID-19. The DNA of the CDR3 is TGTGCCTGGAGTGTACGGGACTACACCGGGGAGCTGTTTTTT. Its protein product is CAWSVRDYTGELFF. The variable domain in full, completed from reference TRBV30 and TRBJ2-2, reads SQTIHQWPATLVQPVGSPLSLECTVEGTSNPNLYWYRQAAGRGLQLLFYSVGIGQISSEVPQNLSASRPQDRQFILSSKKLLLSDSGFYLCAWSVRDYTGELFFGEGSRLTVL.